The 27 T cell receptor beta chains below come from one sample, sequenced in a study of shared clonotypes between healthy human individuals. Repertoires were generated with immunoSEQ multiplex PCR, while TCRdb's copy carries only in-frame clones and drops some. The sample shows roughly 2 million clones, approximately 96% of them seen only once. Sequences were obtained from naive CD4+ T cells sorted from blood. The sample's subset: CD45RA+ positively selected. These receptors all stem from a young man in good health.

This clone showed up just once. The chain uses TRBV5-1 and TRBJ2-2; a weak D match, TRBD2 (6 bases). The CDR3 is made up of 16 amino acids. With 3 bases removed from V and 2 bases from J, the gap between germline ends came to 14 bases. Looked up from germline, CDR1 is SGHRS and CDR2 is YFSETQ. The CDR3 DNA reads as TGCGCCAGCAGCTCTCGGCGGGGCACTAACACCGGGGAGCTGTTTTTT. It translates to CASSSRRGTNTGELFF.

As regards this clone: Distinct nucleotide sequences in the sample also encode this CDR3. This chain links TRBV19 with TRBJ1-1; 8 bases line up with TRBD1. V lost 6 bases and J lost 4; bases outside the gene matches: 7. CDR3 size: 14 residues. Germline CDR1 is LNHDA and CDR2 is SQIVND (reference sequence). CDR3 nucleotides: TGTGCCAGTAGGGAGACAGGGGTTAGCACTGAAGCTTTCTTT. Its translation is CASRETGVSTEAFF. The whole variable domain, filled in from reference TRBV19 and TRBJ1-1, reads DGGITQSPKYLFRKEGQNVTLSCEQNLNHDAMYWYRQDPGQGLRLIYYSQIVNDFQKGDIAEGYSVSREKKESFPLTVTSAQKNPTAFYLCASRETGVSTEAFFGQGTRLTVV.

The chain carries TRBV28 and TRBJ2-3, with no clear D. In germline, CDR1 is MDHEN, CDR2 SYDVKM. The CDR3 loop spans 16 amino acids. V lost 7 bases, J lost 0 bases, and 17 bases lay in between. This CDR3 reads CASTSRKGYSTDTQYF. The CDR3 DNA reads TGTGCCAGCACCTCTCGCAAGGGCTATAGCACAGATACGCAGTATTTT.

J is TRBJ2-5 and V is TRBV5-6; D uncertain. This CDR3 region has 12 residues. Trimming shortened V by 1 base and J by 4 bases, and 5 bases separated the two germline ends. Per germline, CDR1 SGHDT and CDR2 YYEEEE. The CDR3 spells CASSLYPETQYF. As DNA, the CDR3 is TGTGCCAGCAGCTTGTATCCAGAGACCCAGTACTTC.

In its sample, this clone was seen once. This chain's CDR3 is CASRLSGGGYNEQFF. CDR3 DNA: TGTGCCAGCAGACTTAGCGGGGGCGGCTACAATGAGCAGTTCTTC. This chain links TRBV5-4 with TRBJ2-1; 9 nucleotides agree with TRBD2. CDR1 and CDR2 from the germline V gene are SGHNT and YYREEE (reference sequence). With V trimmed by 5 bases and J by 3 bases, 6 bases remained unmatched. This CDR3 has 15 amino acids.

The rearrangement links TRBV4-1 to TRBJ2-7; a weak D match, TRBD2 (5 bases). Germline CDR1 reads MGHRA; CDR2 reads YSYEKL. The CDR3 covers 15 residues. Trimming took off 1 base at V and 2 bases at J, with 12 bases between the two ends. In nucleotides, the CDR3 is TGCGCCAGCAGCCAAGGAACGGCGGGCCCCTACGAGCAGTACTTC. This encodes CASSQGTAGPYEQYF.

The chain couples TRBV19 to TRBJ1-5; a possible D gene is TRBD1 (5 bases). The CDR3 consists of 16 residues. Trimming cost V 4 bases and J 6 bases, with 19 bases left between them. The germline gives CDR1 LNHDA, CDR2 SQIVND (reference sequence). The DNA for the CDR3 is TGTGCCAGTAGTAACACCCGGGACTACCCGATTCAGCCCCAGCATTTT. The encoded protein is CASSNTRDYPIQPQHF.

V and J are TRBV15 and TRBJ1-3; D gene ambiguous. Germline V gene data show CDR1 as LNHNV and CDR2 as YYDKDF (reference sequence). The CDR3 loop spans 17 amino acids. V shed 0 bases and J shed 0 bases, with 12 bases lying between them. The CDR3 coding sequence is TGTGCCACCAGCAGAGATCGTCACCGTAGCTCTGGAAACACCATATATTTT. This sequence encodes CATSRDRHRSSGNTIYF. The full variable domain, completed using reference TRBV15 and TRBJ1-3, is DAMVIQNPRYQVTQFGKPVTLSCSQTLNHNVMYWYQQKSSQAPKLLFHYYDKDFNNEADTPDNFQSRRPNTSFCFLDIRSPGLGDTAMYLCATSRDRHRSSGNTIYFGEGSWLTVV.

Written as DNA, the CDR3 is TGCGCCAGCAGCCAAGATCGGGTCTGGTCCGAGCAGTACTTC. It codes for CASSQDRVWSEQYF. This chain connects TRBV4-3 to TRBJ2-7; D gene unclear. Germline loops: CDR1 LGHNA, CDR2 YSLEER. There are 14 residues in the CDR3. The V end was cut by 0 bases, the J end by 6 bases, with 12 bases between.

The chain joins TRBV30 to TRBJ2-2; D may be TRBD1 (6 bases). Germline lookup yields CDR1 GTSNPN and CDR2 SVGIG (reference sequence). V lost 4 bases and J 6 bases, leaving 15 bases between the germline ends. The CDR3 consists of 14 residues. This CDR3 reads CAWKQGKDAGELFF. The CDR3, as DNA: TGTGCCTGGAAACAGGGAAAGGACGCCGGGGAGCTGTTTTTT.

J is TRBJ2-7 and V is TRBV7-2, with a tentative D call TRBD1 (5 bases). Germline-derived CDR1 and CDR2 are SGHTA and FQGNSA. The CDR3 consists of 15 residues. Trimming stripped 1 base from V and 0 bases from J, with 10 bases between. The CDR3 here is CASSLVTVYSYEQYF. The CDR3 DNA follows: TGTGCCAGCAGCTTAGTGACAGTATACTCCTACGAGCAGTACTTC. Drawing the rest from reference TRBV7-2 and TRBJ2-7, the complete variable domain is GAGVSQSPSNKVTEKGKDVELRCDPISGHTALYWYRQSLGQGLEFLIYFQGNSAPDKSGLPSDRFSAERTGGSVSTLTIQRTQQEDSAVYLCASSLVTVYSYEQYFGPGTRLTVT.

The chain uses TRBV5-1 and TRBJ2-7; D remains ambiguous. CDR1 is SGHRS and CDR2 is YFSETQ in the germline V gene. The CDR3 consists of 16 residues. V was clipped by 0 bases and J by 5 bases, with 18 bases between them. The CDR3 DNA reads as TGCGCCAGCAGCTTGGGCCCGGGCCTGCGTGGCCACGAGCAGTACTTC. Its protein is CASSLGPGLRGHEQYF.

A note on this clone: Germline and junction disagree at one end, which may indicate a read error. CDR3 sequence reads: CASRLEFGGQETQYF. The CDR3, as DNA: TGCGCCAGCAGATTGGAATTCGGGGGGCAAGAGACCCAGTACTTC. The V and J genes are TRBV5-1 and TRBJ2-5; 7 bases map to TRBD2. This CDR3 region has 15 residues. Germline CDR1 is SGHRS and CDR2 is YFSETQ.

The gene calls are TRBV10-1 and TRBJ1-2; D possibly corresponds to TRBD1 (6 bases). Germline values: CDR1 WNHNN, CDR2 SYGVQD (reference sequence). CDR3 length equals 13 residues. Deletions cut 3 bases from V and 9 bases from J, with 14 bases between. The CDR3 DNA reads as TGCGCCAGCAGTGACTTGGGGGCGAGAAGCTACACCTTC. Amino acid sequence: CASSDLGARSYTF.

The gene calls are TRBV7-9 and TRBJ2-5; D unresolved. This CDR3 is built from 15 residues. V gave up 5 bases and J gave up 1 base, with 14 bases separating them. CDR1 and CDR2 (germline): SEHNR, FQNEAQ (reference sequence). The CDR3, as DNA: TGTGCCAGCAGCCCCCGTACAGCCCCCCAAGAGACCCAGTACTTC. This codes for CASSPRTAPQETQYF.

The chain combines TRBV25-1 with TRBJ1-6; D remains unclear. CDR1 and CDR2 from the germline V gene are MGHDK and SYGVNS. The CDR3 has 14 amino acids. V lost 4 bases to trimming and J lost 4 bases, with 8 bases between them. CDR3 amino acids: CASSVTEYNSPLHF. In DNA, the CDR3 is TGTGCCAGCAGTGTCACAGAGTATAATTCACCCCTCCACTTT. The variable domain in full, completed from reference TRBV25-1 and TRBJ1-6, reads EADIYQTPRYLVIGTGKKITLECSQTMGHDKMYWYQQDPGMELHLIHYSYGVNSTEKGDLSSESTVSRIRTEHFPLTLESARPSHTSQYLCASSVTEYNSPLHFGNGTRLTVT.

V gene TRBV6-1 combines with J gene TRBJ1-2; D unclear. Trimming left V 2 bases short and J 5 bases short, with 15 bases between. In germline, CDR1 is MNHNS, CDR2 SASEGT. There are 15 residues in the CDR3. The CDR3 DNA reads as TGTGCCAGCAGTGAACTCCGGGAGGGCGTATATGGCTACACCTTC. Translating it yields CASSELREGVYGYTF.

The chain employs TRBV7-9 and TRBJ1-2; TRBD1 might be the D (6 bases). The CDR3 runs 14 residues. Trimming cost V 5 bases and J 5 bases, with 15 bases left between them. Germline V gives CDR1 SEHNR, CDR2 FQNEAQ (reference sequence). The CDR3 region is CASSRPQGSYGYTF. The CDR3 DNA follows: TGTGCCAGCAGCAGACCACAGGGATCATATGGCTACACCTTC.

This clone appeared a single time. The V call is TRBV10-2, the J call TRBJ2-5; D not resolved. Per germline, CDR1 WSHSY and CDR2 SAAADI. Trimming took off 5 bases at V and 1 base at J, with 8 bases between the two ends. The CDR3 length is 13 residues. In DNA, the CDR3 is TGCGCCAGCAGTACGGTCAGCCAAGAGACCCAGTACTTC. Its translation: CASSTVSQETQYF.

J is TRBJ2-7 and V is TRBV5-4; D uncertain. V shed 4 bases and J shed 0 bases, with 11 bases lying between them. CDR3 length: 14 amino acids. In germline, CDR1 is SGHNT, CDR2 YYREEE (reference sequence). CDR3 sequence reads: CASSPEGPSYEQYF. In nucleotides, the CDR3 is TGTGCCAGCAGCCCCGAAGGACCCTCCTACGAGCAGTACTTC.

The J gene is TRBJ2-3, the V gene TRBV7-3; D is unresolved. The V gene's germline CDR1 is SGHTA and CDR2 FQGTGA. This CDR3 region has 15 residues. V dropped 3 bases and J dropped 5 bases, with 15 bases sitting between them. Written as DNA, the CDR3 is TGTGCCAGCAGCTTCCGTGGCGAGCTACTAGATACGCAGTATTTT. It codes for CASSFRGELLDTQYF.

The V call is TRBV5-4, the J call TRBJ2-5; 8 nucleotides align to TRBD2. The V segment lost 4 bases and the J segment 4 bases; nucleotides outside the gene matches: 3. Germline CDR1 SGHNT, CDR2 YYREEE (reference sequence). The CDR3 extends over 13 amino acids. CDR3 residues: CASSGLARETQYF. The CDR3 region has the DNA TGTGCCAGCAGCGGACTAGCCCGAGAGACCCAGTACTTC.

This clone appeared once. The V call is TRBV2, the J call TRBJ2-3, with TRBD1 matching over 8 bases. V shed 9 bases, J shed 1 base, and the junction held 6 bases outside the gene matches. The CDR3 length is 14 residues. Per the germline V gene, CDR1 is SNHLY and CDR2 is FYNNEI. This CDR3 is CARKTGGGTDTQYF. In nucleotides, the CDR3 is TGTGCCAGGAAAACAGGGGGAGGCACAGATACGCAGTATTTT.

V usage is TRBV5-4 and J usage is TRBJ2-1; 11 nucleotides line up with TRBD2. CDR1 is SGHNT, CDR2 YYREEE, per germline (reference sequence). This CDR3 contains 15 residues. Losses at the gene ends were 3 bases for V and 4 bases for J; bases not matched to a gene: 3. CDR3 nucleotide sequence: TGTGCCAGCAGCTACGGGACTAGCGGATACAATGAGCAGTTCTTC. Translation: CASSYGTSGYNEQFF.

This rearrangement joins TRBV28 to TRBJ2-5; weak D call: TRBD2 (6 bases). CDR3 size: 15 residues. The germline V and J ends were trimmed by 3 bases and 3 bases, with 14 bases remaining between them. From germline, CDR1 is MDHEN and CDR2 SYDVKM. CDR3 nucleotides: TGTGCCAGCAGTTTTGCTGGGGGAGGTAAAGAGACCCAGTACTTC. Amino acids: CASSFAGGGKETQYF. Supplemented by reference TRBV28 and TRBJ2-5, the full variable domain reads DVKVTQSSRYLVKRTGEKVFLECVQDMDHENMFWYRQDPGLGLRLIYFSYDVKMKEKGDIPEGYSVSREKKERFSLILESASTNQTSMYLCASSFAGGGKETQYFGPGTRLLVL.

V and J are TRBV10-2 and TRBJ2-3; 10 bases are shared with TRBD1. Germline V gene sequence: CDR1 WSHSY, CDR2 SAAADI. This CDR3 region has 15 residues. The V and J ends lost 1 base and 4 bases, in that order; junction bases with no gene match: 2. CDR3 DNA: TGCGCCAGCAGTGAGTGGGACAGGGGTTCAGATACGCAGTATTTT. Translated, it gives CASSEWDRGSDTQYF.

The chain is built from TRBV5-6 and TRBJ1-3; D call uncertain. Per the germline V gene, CDR1 is SGHDT and CDR2 is YYEEEE. The germline V and J ends were trimmed by 3 bases and 4 bases, with 8 bases remaining between them. The CDR3 is 13 residues long. The CDR3 loop reads CASSSMSGNTIYF. CDR3 bases: TGTGCCAGCAGCTCTATGTCGGGAAACACCATATATTTT.